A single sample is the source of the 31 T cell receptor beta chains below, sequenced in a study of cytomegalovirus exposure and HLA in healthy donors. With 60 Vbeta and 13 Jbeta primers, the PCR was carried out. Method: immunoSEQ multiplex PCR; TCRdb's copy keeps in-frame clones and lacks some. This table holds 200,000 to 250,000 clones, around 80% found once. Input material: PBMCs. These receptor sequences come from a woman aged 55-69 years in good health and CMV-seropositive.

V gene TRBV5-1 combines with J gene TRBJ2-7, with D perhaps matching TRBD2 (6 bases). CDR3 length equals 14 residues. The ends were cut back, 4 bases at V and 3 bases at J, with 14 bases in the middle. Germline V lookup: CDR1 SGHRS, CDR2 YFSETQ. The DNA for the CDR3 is TGCGCCAGCAGCACCCGGGACTTAAACTACGAGCAGTACTTC. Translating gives CASSTRDLNYEQYF.

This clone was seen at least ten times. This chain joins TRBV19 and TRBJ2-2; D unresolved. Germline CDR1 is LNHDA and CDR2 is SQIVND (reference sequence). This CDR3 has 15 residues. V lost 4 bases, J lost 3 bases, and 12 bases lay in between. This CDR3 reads CASSKIQLDTGELFF. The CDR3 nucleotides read TGTGCCAGTAGTAAGATCCAGCTAGACACCGGGGAGCTGTTTTTT.

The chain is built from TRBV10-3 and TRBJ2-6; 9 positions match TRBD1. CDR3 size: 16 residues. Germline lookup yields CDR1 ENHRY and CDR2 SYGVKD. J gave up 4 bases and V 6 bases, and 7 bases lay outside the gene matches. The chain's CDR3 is CAISADRGNGANVLTF. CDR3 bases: TGTGCCATCAGCGCAGACAGGGGGAACGGGGCCAACGTCCTGACTTTC.

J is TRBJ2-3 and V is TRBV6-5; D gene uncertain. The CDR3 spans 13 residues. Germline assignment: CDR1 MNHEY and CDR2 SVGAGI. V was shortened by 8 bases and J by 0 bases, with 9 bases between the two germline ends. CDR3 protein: CASSWRSTDTQYF. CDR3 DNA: TGTGCCAGCTCGTGGAGAAGCACAGATACGCAGTATTTT.

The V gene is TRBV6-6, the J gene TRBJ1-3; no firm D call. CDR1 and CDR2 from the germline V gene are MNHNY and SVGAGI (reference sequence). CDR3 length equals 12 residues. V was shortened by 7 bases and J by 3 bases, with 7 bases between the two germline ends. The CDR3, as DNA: TGTGCCAGCATGGGCAGTGGAAACACCATATATTTT. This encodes CASMGSGNTIYF.

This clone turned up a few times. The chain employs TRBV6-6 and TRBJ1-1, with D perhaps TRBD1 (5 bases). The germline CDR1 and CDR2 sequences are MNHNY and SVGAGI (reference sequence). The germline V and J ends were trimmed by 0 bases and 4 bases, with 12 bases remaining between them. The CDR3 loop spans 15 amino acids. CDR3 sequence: CASSYSEGRGTEAFF. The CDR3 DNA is TGTGCCAGCAGTTACTCAGAGGGGCGGGGCACTGAAGCTTTCTTT.

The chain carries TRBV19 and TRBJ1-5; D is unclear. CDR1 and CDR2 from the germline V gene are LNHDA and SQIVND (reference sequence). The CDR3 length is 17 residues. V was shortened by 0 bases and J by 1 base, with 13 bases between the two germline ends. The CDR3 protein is CASSIDQLGPSNQPQHF. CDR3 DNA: TGTGCCAGTAGTATAGATCAACTAGGGCCGAGCAATCAGCCCCAGCATTTT.

CDR3 sequence reads: CASSEGQQPYEQYF. The CDR3 region has the DNA TGCGCCAGCAGCGAGGGACAGCAACCCTACGAGCAGTACTTC. V is TRBV10-1 and J is TRBJ2-5, with 7 bases fitting TRBD1. TRBJ2-7 explains the end of the DNA better; the J call may be wrong. This CDR3 contains 14 residues. The germline gives CDR1 WNHNN, CDR2 SYGVQD (reference sequence).

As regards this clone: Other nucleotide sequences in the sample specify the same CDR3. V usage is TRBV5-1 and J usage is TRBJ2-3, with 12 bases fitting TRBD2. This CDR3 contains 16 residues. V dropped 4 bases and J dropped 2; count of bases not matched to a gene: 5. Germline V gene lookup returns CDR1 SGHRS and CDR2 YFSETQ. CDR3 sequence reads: CASSLGLAGNTDTQYF. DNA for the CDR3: TGCGCCAGCAGCCTAGGACTAGCGGGAAACACAGATACGCAGTATTTT. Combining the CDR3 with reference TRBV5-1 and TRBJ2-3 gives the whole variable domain KAGVTQTPRYLIKTRGQQVTLSCSPISGHRSVSWYQQTPGQGLQFLFEYFSETQRNKGNFPGRFSGRQFSNSRSEMNVSTLELGDSALYLCASSLGLAGNTDTQYFGPGTRLTVL.

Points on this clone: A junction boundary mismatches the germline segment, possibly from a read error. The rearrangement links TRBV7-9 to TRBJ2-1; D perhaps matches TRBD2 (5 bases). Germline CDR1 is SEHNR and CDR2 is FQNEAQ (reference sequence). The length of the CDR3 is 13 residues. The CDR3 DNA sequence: TGTTCCAGCAGACTCAACGGGATCGATGAGCAGTTCTTC. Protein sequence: CSSRLNGIDEQFF. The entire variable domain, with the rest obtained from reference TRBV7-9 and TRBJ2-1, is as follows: DTGVSQNPRHKITKRGQNVTFRCDPISEHNRLYWYRQTLGQGPEFLTYFQNEAQLEKSRLLSDRFSAERPKGSFSTLEIQRTEQGDSAMYLCSSRLNGIDEQFFGPGTRLTVL.

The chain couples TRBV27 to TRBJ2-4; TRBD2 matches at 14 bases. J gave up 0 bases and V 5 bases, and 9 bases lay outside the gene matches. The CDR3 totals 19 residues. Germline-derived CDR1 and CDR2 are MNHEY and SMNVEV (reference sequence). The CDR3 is CASSPGLAGGPRAKNIQYF. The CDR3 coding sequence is TGTGCCAGCAGTCCAGGACTAGCGGGAGGTCCTCGAGCCAAAAACATTCAGTACTTC.

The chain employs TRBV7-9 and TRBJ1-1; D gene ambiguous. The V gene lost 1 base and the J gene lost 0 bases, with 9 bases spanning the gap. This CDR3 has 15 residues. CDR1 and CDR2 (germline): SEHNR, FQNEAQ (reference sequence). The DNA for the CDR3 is TGTGCCAGCAGCTTAGGGAGGGAAATGAACACTGAAGCTTTCTTT. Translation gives CASSLGREMNTEAFF.

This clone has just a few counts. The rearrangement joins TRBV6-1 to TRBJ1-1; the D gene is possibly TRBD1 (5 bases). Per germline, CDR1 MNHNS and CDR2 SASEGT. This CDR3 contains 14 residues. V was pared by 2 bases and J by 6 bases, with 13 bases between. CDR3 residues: CASSERGTVPEAFF. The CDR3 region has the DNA TGTGCCAGCAGTGAAAGGGGAACGGTTCCTGAAGCTTTCTTT.

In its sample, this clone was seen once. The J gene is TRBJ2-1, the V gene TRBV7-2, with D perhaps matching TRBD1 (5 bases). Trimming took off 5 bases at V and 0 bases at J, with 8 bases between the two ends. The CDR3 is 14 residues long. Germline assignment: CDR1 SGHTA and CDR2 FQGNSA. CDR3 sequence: CASSVDISYNEQFF. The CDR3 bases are TGTGCCAGCAGCGTGGACATCTCCTACAATGAGCAGTTCTTC. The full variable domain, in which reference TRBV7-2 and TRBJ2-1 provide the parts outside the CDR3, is GAGVSQSPSNKVTEKGKDVELRCDPISGHTALYWYRQSLGQGLEFLIYFQGNSAPDKSGLPSDRFSAERTGGSVSTLTIQRTQQEDSAVYLCASSVDISYNEQFFGPGTRLTVL.

Here the CDR3 reads CASSPGSNTGELFF. The DNA for the CDR3 is TGTGCCAGCAGCCCCGGGTCAAACACCGGGGAGCTGTTTTTT. The rearrangement uses TRBV7-3 and TRBJ2-2; no reliable D call. The ends were cut back, 5 bases at V and 2 bases at J, with 9 bases in the middle. Per the germline V gene, CDR1 is SGHTA and CDR2 is FQGTGA. The CDR3 runs to 14 residues.

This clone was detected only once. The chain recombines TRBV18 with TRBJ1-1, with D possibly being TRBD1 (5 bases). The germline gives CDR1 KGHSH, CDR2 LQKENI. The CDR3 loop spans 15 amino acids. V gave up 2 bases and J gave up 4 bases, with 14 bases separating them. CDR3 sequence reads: CASSPFRGVGTEAFF. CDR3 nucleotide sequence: TGTGCCAGCTCACCATTTCGGGGGGTCGGCACTGAAGCTTTCTTT.

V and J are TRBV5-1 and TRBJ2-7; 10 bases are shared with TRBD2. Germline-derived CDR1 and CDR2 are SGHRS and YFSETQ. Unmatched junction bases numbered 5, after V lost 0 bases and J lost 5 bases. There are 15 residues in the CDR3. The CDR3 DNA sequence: TGCGCCAGCAGCTTGGTTCTAGCGGGAGACCACGAGCAGTACTTC. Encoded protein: CASSLVLAGDHEQYF.

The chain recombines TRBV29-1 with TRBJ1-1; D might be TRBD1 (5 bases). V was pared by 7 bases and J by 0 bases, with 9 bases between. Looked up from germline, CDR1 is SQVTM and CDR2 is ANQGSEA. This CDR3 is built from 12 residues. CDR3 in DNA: TGCAGCGCCGGGGGGGTGAACACTGAAGCTTTCTTT. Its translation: CSAGGVNTEAFF.

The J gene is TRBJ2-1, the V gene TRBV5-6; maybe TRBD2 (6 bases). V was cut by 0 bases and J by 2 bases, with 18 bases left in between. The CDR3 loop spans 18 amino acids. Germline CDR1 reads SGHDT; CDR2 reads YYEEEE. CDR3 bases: TGTGCCAGCAGCTTGGCCTCTCTATCGGGAGCACCCTACAATGAGCAGTTCTTC. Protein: CASSLASLSGAPYNEQFF.

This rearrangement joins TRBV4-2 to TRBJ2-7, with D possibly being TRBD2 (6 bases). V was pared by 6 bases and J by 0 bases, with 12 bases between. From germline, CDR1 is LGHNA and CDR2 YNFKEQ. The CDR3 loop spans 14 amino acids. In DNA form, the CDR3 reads TGTGCCAGCAGTATACGGGAGAGCTCCTACGAGCAGTACTTC. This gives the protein CASSIRESSYEQYF.

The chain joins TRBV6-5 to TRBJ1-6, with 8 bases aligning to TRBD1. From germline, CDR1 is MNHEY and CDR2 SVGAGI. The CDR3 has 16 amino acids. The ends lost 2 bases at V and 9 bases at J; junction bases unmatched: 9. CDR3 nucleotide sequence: TGTGCCAGCAGTTACCTGTGGACAGGGTTAGGTTCACCCCTCCACTTT. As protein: CASSYLWTGLGSPLHF.

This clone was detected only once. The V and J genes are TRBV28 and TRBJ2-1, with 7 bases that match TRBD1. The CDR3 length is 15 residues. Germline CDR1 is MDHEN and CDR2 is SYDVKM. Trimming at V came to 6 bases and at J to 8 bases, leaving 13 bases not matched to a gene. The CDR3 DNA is TGTGCCAGCAGCTCCCAGGACAGGCGGAGCGATGAGCAGTTCTTC. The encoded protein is CASSSQDRRSDEQFF.

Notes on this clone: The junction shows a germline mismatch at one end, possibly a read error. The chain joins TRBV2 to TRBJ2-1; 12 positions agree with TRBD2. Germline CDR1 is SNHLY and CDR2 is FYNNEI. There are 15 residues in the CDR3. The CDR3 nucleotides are TGTGCCAGCAGTGAATACGAGACTAGCGGGAGTGAGCCGTTCTTC. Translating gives CASSEYETSGSEPFF.

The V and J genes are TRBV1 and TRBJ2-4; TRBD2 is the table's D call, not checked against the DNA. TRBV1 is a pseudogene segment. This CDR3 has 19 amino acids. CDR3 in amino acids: CTSSQDGTSGRARKNIQYF. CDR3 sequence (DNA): TGCACCAGCAGCCAAGACGGGACTAGCGGGAGGGCCCGCAAAAACATTCAGTACTTC.

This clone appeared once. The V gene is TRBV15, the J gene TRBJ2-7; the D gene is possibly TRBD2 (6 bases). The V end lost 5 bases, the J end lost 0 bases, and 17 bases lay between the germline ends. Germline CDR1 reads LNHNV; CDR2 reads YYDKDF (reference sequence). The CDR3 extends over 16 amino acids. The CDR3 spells CATSSGAGRLSYEQYF. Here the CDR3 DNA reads TGTGCCACCAGCTCTGGGGCGGGACGCCTCTCCTACGAGCAGTACTTC.

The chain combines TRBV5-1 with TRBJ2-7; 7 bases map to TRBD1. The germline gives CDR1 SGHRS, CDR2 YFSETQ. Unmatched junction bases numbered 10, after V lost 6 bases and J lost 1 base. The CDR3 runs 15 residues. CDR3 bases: TGCGCCAGCACGAGGGGGCCGGCAGGATCCTACGAGCAGTACTTC. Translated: CASTRGPAGSYEQYF.

The CDR3 loop is CASSFLIEGGILRGYTF. For the CDR3, the DNA is TGTGCCAGCAGCTTTCTCATAGAGGGAGGGATCCTTAGAGGCTACACCTTC. The chain employs TRBV7-9 and TRBJ1-2; D gene ambiguous. CDR1 is SEHNR and CDR2 is FQNEAQ in the germline V gene (reference sequence). This CDR3 spans 17 amino acids. The V gene lost 3 bases and the J gene lost 8 bases, with 25 bases spanning the gap.

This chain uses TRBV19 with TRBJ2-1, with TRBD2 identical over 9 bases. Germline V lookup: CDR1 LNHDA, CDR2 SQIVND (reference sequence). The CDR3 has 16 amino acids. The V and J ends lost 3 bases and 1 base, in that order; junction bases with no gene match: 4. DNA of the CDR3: TGTGCCAGTAGTATTTTAGCGGGGGTTTCCTACAATGAGCAGTTCTTC. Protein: CASSILAGVSYNEQFF.

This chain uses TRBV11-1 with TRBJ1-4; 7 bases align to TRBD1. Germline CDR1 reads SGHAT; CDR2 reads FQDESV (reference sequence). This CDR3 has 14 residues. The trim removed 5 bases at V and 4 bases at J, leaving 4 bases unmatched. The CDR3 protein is CASSLRDSNEKLFF. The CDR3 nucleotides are TGTGCCAGCAGCCTCCGGGACAGTAATGAAAAACTGTTTTTT.

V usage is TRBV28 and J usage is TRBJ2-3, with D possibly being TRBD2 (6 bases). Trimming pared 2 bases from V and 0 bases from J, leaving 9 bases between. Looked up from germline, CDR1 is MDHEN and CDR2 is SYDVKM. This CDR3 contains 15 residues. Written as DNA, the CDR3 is TGTGCCAGCAGTTTAAACCGGGGGAGCACAGATACGCAGTATTTT. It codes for CASSLNRGSTDTQYF.

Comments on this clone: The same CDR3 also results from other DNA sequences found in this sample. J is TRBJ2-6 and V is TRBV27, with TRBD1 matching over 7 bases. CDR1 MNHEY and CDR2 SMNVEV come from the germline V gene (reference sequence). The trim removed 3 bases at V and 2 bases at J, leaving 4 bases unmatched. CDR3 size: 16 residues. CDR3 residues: CASSFAGTAGANVLTF. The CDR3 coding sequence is TGTGCCAGCAGTTTCGCCGGGACAGCTGGGGCCAACGTCCTGACTTTC.